This T cell receptor beta chain was identified in a study of T cells in tumors after PD-1 blockade. This clone was observed a handful of times. CDR1 is MNHEY, CDR2 SMNVEV, per germline (reference sequence). The CDR3 contains 14 residues. V was trimmed by 10 bases and J by 3 bases, leaving 16 bases between them. This table comes from immunoSEQ multiplex PCR, and its TCRdb copy is limited to in-frame clones, with some not included. The table lists approximately 11,000 clones, roughly three fifths of them singletons. The same primary tumor site was biopsied both before and after PD-1 blockade. This receptor was identified in a human donor with basal cell carcinoma. The source material was tumor tissue, sampled after anti-PD-1 treatment. This chain uses TRBV27 with TRBJ1-5, with D possibly TRBD1 on 5 matching bases. For the CDR3, the DNA is TGTGCCATCCCGGAGGGGCGGCACAATCAGCCCCAGCATTTT. Its translation: CAIPEGRHNQPQHF.